This T cell receptor beta chain came from a study of T cells in Graves' hyperthyroidism and ophthalmopathy. Orbital computed tomography and thyroid ultrasound, together with serum TRAb and thyroxine and clinical symptoms, were used for diagnoses. The PBMCs studied were ones that came from 9 to 10 ml fresh peripheral blood. The source material, RNA transcripts, was used to amplify TCR beta CDR3 regions. TCR CDR3 regions were first amplified by RT-PCR with HTBI primers. MiXCR, applied by TCRdb to the multiplex PCR reads, yields one record per CDR3 protein. Of about 640,000 distinct CDR3 sequences listed, less than 25% were seen once; the top ten hold 34%. CDR3 length: 14 residues. Trimming at V came to 7 bases and at J to 3 bases, leaving 3 bases not matched to a gene. This clonotype has only a few counts. Its antigen remains unknown. Whole-study results and caveats: In the blood, most expanded thyroid clonotypes above 0.001 appeared as well.

This sequence was found in a man aged 25 to 40 with Graves' ophthalmopathy. The genes are TRBV12-3 or TRBV12-4 and TRBJ2-1, with TRBD2 identical over 10 bases. Sequenced sample: blood. The CDR3 spells CASITSGNYNEQFF. The CDR3 DNA reads as TGTGCCAGCATTACTAGCGGGAACTACAATGAGCAGTTCTTC.